These 10 T cell receptor beta chains were sequenced from one sample in a study of B cell selection in AIRE deficiency (dated by TCRdb to the late 2010s). The library came from the immunoSEQ multiplex PCR assay. As stored in TCRdb, this immuneACCESS dataset retains in-frame rearrangements with V and J assigned. A fraction of the clones does not appear; measured against another copy, unresolved V genes explain less than half of the discrepancy, and the remainder lacks a known reason. The sample yields over 20,000 clones; 80% to 95% were counted once. Less than 1.5% of the sample lies in the top ten. For sorting, regulatory T cells were defined as CD4+CD25hiCD127low/negative cells. The sequenced sample consisted of CD4+CD25+ Tregs sorted from PBMCs. All receptors come from a human donor in good health.

This chain joins TRBV18 and TRBJ1-2; 9 bases align to TRBD1. CDR1 is KGHSH, CDR2 LQKENI, per germline. The length of the CDR3 is 15 residues. Trimming took 6 bases from V and 8 from J; bases not matched to a gene: 13. CDR3 loop: CASSSGTGSLQGYTF. CDR3 sequence (DNA): TGTGCCAGCTCTTCCGGGACAGGGAGTCTACAGGGCTACACCTTC.

The chain uses TRBV5-1 and TRBJ2-1; 7 nucleotides match TRBD2. Germline V CDR1 and CDR2: SGHRS, YFSETQ. The V segment lost 4 bases and the J segment 1 base; nucleotides outside the gene matches: 2. CDR3 length: 14 amino acids. The CDR3 reads CASSGAGSYNEQFF. DNA of the CDR3: TGCGCCAGCAGCGGAGCGGGGTCCTACAATGAGCAGTTCTTC. Variable domain in full (rest from reference TRBV5-1 and TRBJ2-1): KAGVTQTPRYLIKTRGQQVTLSCSPISGHRSVSWYQQTPGQGLQFLFEYFSETQRNKGNFPGRFSGRQFSNSRSEMNVSTLELGDSALYLCASSGAGSYNEQFFGPGTRLTVL.

The sample holds one count of this clone. The chain has TRBV6-1 and TRBJ2-1; 7 bases are shared with TRBD2. V shed 8 bases and J 4 bases; nucleotides not matched to a gene: 5. The germline V gene encodes CDR1 MNHNS and CDR2 SASEGT. This CDR3 contains 13 residues. The CDR3 reads CASWEGPYNEQFF. The CDR3 DNA is TGTGCCAGCTGGGAGGGTCCATACAATGAGCAGTTCTTC.

This chain joins TRBV10-2 and TRBJ2-3; no clear D. This CDR3 has 12 amino acids. Germline CDR1 reads WSHSY; CDR2 reads SAAADI. Deletions cut 7 bases from V and 6 bases from J, with 11 bases between. Here the CDR3 reads CASMVVGDTQYF. CDR3 DNA: TGCGCCAGCATGGTGGTTGGGGATACGCAGTATTTT.

This sequence joins TRBV18 and TRBJ1-1; 8 nucleotides match TRBD1. The CDR3 spans 16 residues. Looked up from germline, CDR1 is KGHSH and CDR2 is LQKENI. With V trimmed by 0 bases and J by 0 bases, 3 bases remained unmatched. The CDR3 region is CASSPPADRVNTEAFF. For the CDR3, the DNA is TGTGCCAGCTCACCACCGGCGGACAGGGTGAACACTGAAGCTTTCTTT.

V is TRBV2 and J is TRBJ1-2, with TRBD1 identical over 7 bases. The CDR3 runs 16 residues. In germline, CDR1 is SNHLY, CDR2 FYNNEI. The ends lost 6 bases at V and 6 bases at J; junction bases unmatched: 16. The CDR3 region is CASRGQRMMFFDGYTF. The CDR3 region has the DNA TGTGCCAGCAGGGGACAGAGAATGATGTTCTTTGATGGCTACACCTTC.

V is TRBV25-1 and J is TRBJ2-7, with D perhaps TRBD1 or TRBD2 (5 bases each). Per germline, CDR1 MGHDK and CDR2 SYGVNS. The CDR3 length is 18 residues. Trimming took 0 bases from V and 7 from J, leaving 25 bases between them. CDR3 protein: CASSEYGAETGLMGEQYF. CDR3 in DNA: TGTGCCAGCAGTGAATACGGGGCCGAGACGGGGCTCATGGGGGAGCAGTACTTC.

The V call is TRBV7-3, the J call TRBJ2-1, with TRBD2 matching over 10 bases. Germline CDR1 is SGHTA and CDR2 is FQGTGA. This CDR3 is 18 amino acids long. V shed 1 base and J 3 bases; nucleotides not matched to a gene: 9. CDR3 sequence reads: CASSLSPAGGPHYNEQFF. CDR3 bases: TGTGCCAGCAGCTTAAGCCCAGCGGGGGGGCCCCACTACAATGAGCAGTTCTTC.

This chain connects TRBV7-2 to TRBJ1-1; D gene uncertain. Trimming removed 5 bases from V and 7 bases from J, with 11 bases in between. Germline loops: CDR1 SGHTA, CDR2 FQGNSA. There are 12 residues in the CDR3. The CDR3 DNA reads as TGTGCCAGCAGCCTCGGTTCCTTTGAAGCTTTCTTT. Encoded protein: CASSLGSFEAFF.

J is TRBJ1-1 and V is TRBV13; the D gene is possibly TRBD1 (6 bases). Trimming cost V 0 bases and J 5 bases, with 7 bases left between them. The CDR3 spans 13 residues. The germline gives CDR1 PRHDT, CDR2 FYEKMQ (reference sequence). CDR3 in amino acids: CASSLGGGTEAFF. CDR3 coding DNA: TGTGCCAGCAGCTTAGGAGGGGGGACTGAAGCTTTCTTT.